The 29 T cell receptor beta chains reported below all come from one sample, sequenced in a study of cytomegalovirus exposure and HLA in healthy donors. The table came from immunoSEQ multiplex PCR; TCRdb's copy has only in-frame clones and leaves some out. Of about 92,000 clones detected, about 94% appear once; the ten largest clones hold about 1.1%. The specimen sequenced was PBMCs. These receptor sequences come from a woman in her 30s in good health and CMV-seropositive.

The chain uses TRBV6-5 and TRBJ2-3, with D perhaps TRBD1 (5 bases). Trimming left V 5 bases short and J 7 bases short, with 13 bases between. Per the germline V gene, CDR1 is MNHEY and CDR2 is SVGAGI. The CDR3 is 13 amino acids. CDR3: CASSAGIGYTQYF. CDR3 sequence (DNA): TGTGCCAGCAGTGCAGGGATCGGGTATACGCAGTATTTT.

The chain combines TRBV5-1 with TRBJ2-2, with 13 bases fitting TRBD2. The junction had 2 bases not matched to a gene; V was cut back by 0 bases and J by 0 bases. Germline loops: CDR1 SGHRS, CDR2 YFSETQ. The CDR3 runs 18 residues. CDR3 region: CASSLGLAGGANTGELFF. CDR3 in DNA: TGCGCCAGCAGCTTGGGACTAGCGGGAGGCGCGAACACCGGGGAGCTGTTTTTT.

The CDR3 DNA follows: TGTGCCAGCAGCGTCGACAGGGGAAATGAGCAGTTCTTC. The encoded protein is CASSVDRGNEQFF. The chain combines TRBV11-2 with TRBJ2-1, with 8 bases fitting TRBD1. Germline V gives CDR1 SGHAT, CDR2 FQNNGV. V was clipped by 5 bases and J by 7 bases; unmatched bases: 4. The CDR3 runs 13 residues. The whole variable domain, filled in from reference TRBV11-2 and TRBJ2-1, reads EAGVAQSPRYKIIEKRQSVAFWCNPISGHATLYWYQQILGQGPKLLIQFQNNGVVDDSQLPKDRFSAERLKGVDSTLKIQPAKLEDSAVYLCASSVDRGNEQFFGPGTRLTVL.

CDR3 amino acids: CASSQDLAGGPDTQYF. The CDR3 nucleotides are TGCGCCAGCAGCCAAGATCTAGCGGGAGGGCCAGATACGCAGTATTTT. This sequence joins TRBV4-3 and TRBJ2-3; 12 nucleotides align to TRBD2. Germline CDR1 LGHNA, CDR2 YSLEER. V lost 0 bases, J lost 4 bases, and 2 bases stayed unmatched. The CDR3 contains 16 residues.

The J gene is TRBJ2-7, the V gene TRBV19, with TRBD1 identical over 9 bases. This CDR3 is 13 amino acids long. V shed 6 bases and J 5 bases; nucleotides not matched to a gene: 5. Per germline, CDR1 LNHDA and CDR2 SQIVND (reference sequence). Here the CDR3 DNA reads TGTGCCAGTAGAGGACAGGGGTCGGACGAGCAGTACTTC. Residues: CASRGQGSDEQYF.

The chain employs TRBV30 and TRBJ2-2; possible D gene TRBD2, 5 bases. V was clipped by 3 bases and J by 1 base, with 9 bases between them. CDR1 is GTSNPN, CDR2 SVGIG, per germline (reference sequence). The CDR3 is 14 residues long. The chain's CDR3 is CAWSRRGNTGELFF. The CDR3 DNA sequence: TGTGCCTGGAGCCGACGGGGGAACACCGGGGAGCTGTTTTTT.

V and J are TRBV7-6 and TRBJ2-3; maybe TRBD1 (6 bases). This CDR3 has 15 amino acids. The V end lost 1 base, the J end lost 1 base, and 9 bases lay between the germline ends. Germline assignment: CDR1 SGHVS and CDR2 FNYEAQ. For the CDR3, the DNA is TGTGCCAGCAGCTTAGTAGGGGGTCGCACAGATACGCAGTATTTT. Translated, it gives CASSLVGGRTDTQYF.

The chain couples TRBV6-4 to TRBJ2-7; TRBD2 agrees at 10 bases. CDR3 length: 17 residues. Per germline, CDR1 MRHNA and CDR2 SNTAGT. The ends lost 2 bases at V and 7 bases at J; junction bases unmatched: 14. The CDR3 loop reads CASSDRSSGRATGEQYF. The CDR3 DNA follows: TGTGCCAGCAGTGACCGATCGAGCGGGAGGGCGACGGGGGAGCAGTACTTC.

The chain employs TRBV15 and TRBJ2-7; TRBD1 agrees at 9 bases. Germline V gives CDR1 LNHNV, CDR2 YYDKDF (reference sequence). V lost 1 base to trimming and J lost 4 bases; unmatched junction nucleotides: 2. This CDR3 has 14 amino acids. The CDR3 DNA reads TGTGCCACCAGCAGAGGGGACAGGGCTTACGAGCAGTACTTC. Protein product: CATSRGDRAYEQYF. Variable domain in full (rest from reference TRBV15 and TRBJ2-7): DAMVIQNPRYQVTQFGKPVTLSCSQTLNHNVMYWYQQKSSQAPKLLFHYYDKDFNNEADTPDNFQSRRPNTSFCFLDIRSPGLGDTAMYLCATSRGDRAYEQYFGPGTRLTVT.

This clone was counted a single time. The chain uses TRBV7-2 and TRBJ2-1; 16 positions match TRBD2. The CDR3 contains 15 residues. Germline values: CDR1 SGHTA, CDR2 FQGNSA. V shed 4 bases and J 8 bases; nucleotides not matched to a gene: 2. The DNA for the CDR3 is TGTGCCAGCAGCTGGGGACTAGCGGGAGGGTATGAGCAGTTCTTC. Protein product: CASSWGLAGGYEQFF.

In this sample, this clone turned up once. V gene TRBV5-1 combines with J gene TRBJ2-1, with TRBD1 matching 8 bases. CDR3 length equals 16 residues. Unmatched junction bases numbered 5, after V lost 1 base and J lost 2 bases. The germline gives CDR1 SGHRS, CDR2 YFSETQ. The CDR3 spells CASSLRAGGAYNEQFF. CDR3 nucleotide sequence: TGCGCCAGCAGCTTGAGGGCAGGGGGCGCCTACAATGAGCAGTTCTTC.

The rearrangement links TRBV19 to TRBJ2-7; unclear D gene. Germline values: CDR1 LNHDA, CDR2 SQIVND (reference sequence). V was trimmed by 3 bases and J by 3 bases, leaving 12 bases between them. This CDR3 has 14 residues. The CDR3 DNA follows: TGTGCCAGTAGTATGAGAGGTGAATACTACGAGCAGTACTTC. Protein: CASSMRGEYYEQYF. The full variable domain, completed using reference TRBV19 and TRBJ2-7, is DGGITQSPKYLFRKEGQNVTLSCEQNLNHDAMYWYRQDPGQGLRLIYYSQIVNDFQKGDIAEGYSVSREKKESFPLTVTSAQKNPTAFYLCASSMRGEYYEQYFGPGTRLTVT.

Details on this clone: Mismatch with germline at one junction end may stem from a read error. The chain couples TRBV30 to TRBJ1-1, with a weak D call TRBD1 (6 bases). The CDR3 totals 14 residues. CDR1 and CDR2 (germline): GTSNPN, SVGIG (reference sequence). CDR3 sequence: CAWSNRAMKTEAFF. In nucleotides, the CDR3 is TGTGCCTGGAGTAACAGGGCAATGAAAACTGAAGCTTTCTTT.

The J gene is TRBJ2-1, the V gene TRBV4-2; 7 positions match TRBD2. V lost 1 base to trimming and J lost 2 bases; unmatched junction nucleotides: 5. Per the germline V gene, CDR1 is LGHNA and CDR2 is YNFKEQ. CDR3 length: 16 amino acids. This CDR3 reads CASSQVGGGTYNEQFF. The CDR3, as DNA: TGTGCCAGCAGCCAAGTTGGGGGGGGGACCTACAATGAGCAGTTCTTC.

For the CDR3, the DNA is TGTGCCAGCAACCCCCTTTATGACAGGGATGAGCAGTTCTTC. This translates into CASNPLYDRDEQFF. V usage is TRBV5-8 and J usage is TRBJ2-1, with 7 bases aligning to TRBD1. Germline V CDR1 and CDR2: SGHTS, YDEGEE. V shed 6 bases and J 8 bases; nucleotides not matched to a gene: 11. CDR3 length equals 14 residues.

The gene calls are TRBV6-1 and TRBJ2-7, with 11 bases lining up with TRBD2. The junction had 14 bases not matched to a gene; V was cut back by 4 bases and J by 9 bases. The CDR3 spans 16 residues. Per germline, CDR1 MNHNS and CDR2 SASEGT. Here the CDR3 reads CASSALAGVPSGGQYF. The CDR3 DNA is TGTGCCAGCAGTGCACTAGCGGGAGTCCCATCCGGAGGGCAGTACTTC.

The chain couples TRBV29-1 to TRBJ2-1; 7 nucleotides align to TRBD1. J gave up 4 bases and V 4 bases, and 7 bases lay outside the gene matches. Germline V CDR1 and CDR2: SQVTM, ANQGSEA. This CDR3 is 14 amino acids long. The DNA of the CDR3 is TGCAGCGTTGTAGTTAGGACAGGATACAATGAGCAGTTCTTC. Translation gives CSVVVRTGYNEQFF.

The rearrangement links TRBV7-2 to TRBJ2-2; perhaps TRBD2 as D (5 bases). The CDR3 extends over 13 amino acids. V was cut by 5 bases and J by 13 bases, with 17 bases left in between. The germline V gene has CDR1 SGHTA and CDR2 FQGNSA. CDR3 sequence: CASSPTPGKGLFF. CDR3 DNA sequence: TGTGCCAGCAGCCCTACTCCGGGAAAGGGGCTGTTTTTT.

V usage is TRBV5-1 and J usage is TRBJ2-1; 10 bases are shared with TRBD2. The trim removed 4 bases at V and 0 bases at J, leaving 7 bases unmatched. The CDR3 contains 17 residues. Germline loops: CDR1 SGHRS, CDR2 YFSETQ. The CDR3, as DNA: TGCGCCAGCAGCACCGGGACTAGCGCGAGCTCCTACAATGAGCAGTTCTTC. Translated: CASSTGTSASSYNEQFF.

The chain recombines TRBV27 with TRBJ2-7, with a tentative D call TRBD2 (6 bases). V was pared by 6 bases and J by 1 base, with 13 bases between. Germline-derived CDR1 and CDR2 are MNHEY and SMNVEV (reference sequence). This CDR3 contains 14 residues. In DNA form, the CDR3 reads TGTGCCAGCAGCCCCTTGGGGACTTCCTACGAGCAGTACTTC. Translating gives CASSPLGTSYEQYF.

The chain joins TRBV9 to TRBJ2-1; tentatively, D is TRBD2 (6 bases). CDR1 and CDR2 from the germline V gene are SGDLS and YYNGEE. The CDR3 runs to 16 residues. Trimming left V 0 bases short and J 4 bases short, with 14 bases between. CDR3 in amino acids: CASSVGSGSVYNEQFF. For the CDR3, the DNA is TGTGCCAGCAGCGTAGGCAGCGGGTCTGTATACAATGAGCAGTTCTTC.

V and J are TRBV30 and TRBJ2-1, with 10 bases identical to TRBD1. CDR1 GTSNPN and CDR2 SVGIG come from the germline V gene (reference sequence). This CDR3 region has 15 residues. The V segment lost 2 bases and the J segment 4 bases; nucleotides outside the gene matches: 5. The CDR3 is CAWSSGQGVYNEQFF. The CDR3 DNA reads TGTGCCTGGAGTTCCGGACAGGGGGTATACAATGAGCAGTTCTTC.

This clone showed up just once. V usage is TRBV15 and J usage is TRBJ1-2; D may be TRBD1 (5 bases). The germline CDR1 and CDR2 sequences are LNHNV and YYDKDF (reference sequence). CDR3 length equals 17 residues. With 2 bases removed from V and 4 bases from J, the gap between germline ends came to 20 bases. CDR3 sequence reads: CATSRMLLAGLSYGYTF. Written as DNA, the CDR3 is TGTGCCACCAGCAGAATGCTCTTGGCAGGGCTGAGCTATGGCTACACCTTC.

Written as DNA, the CDR3 is TGTGCCAGCAGTGAATCCCAGGAGGGTAATGAGCAGTTCTTC. Its translation is CASSESQEGNEQFF. The chain uses TRBV6-1 and TRBJ2-1; maybe TRBD2 (6 bases). The CDR3 consists of 14 residues. The V and J ends lost 2 bases and 7 bases respectively, with 12 bases between them. Germline lookup yields CDR1 MNHNS and CDR2 SASEGT.

This chain links TRBV6-4 with TRBJ1-3, with 9 bases identical to TRBD1. CDR3 size: 20 residues. The ends lost 0 bases at V and 1 base at J; junction bases unmatched: 13. Germline lookup yields CDR1 MRHNA and CDR2 SNTAGT. CDR3 nucleotides: TGTGCCAGCAGTGACTCGGGGACAGGGTGTGACCAAAAATCTGGAAACACCATATATTTT. Protein sequence: CASSDSGTGCDQKSGNTIYF.

The chain joins TRBV7-2 to TRBJ1-3, with unresolved D. Trimming cost V 1 base and J 7 bases, with 8 bases left between them. The germline V gene has CDR1 SGHTA and CDR2 FQGNSA. The CDR3 runs 13 residues. The CDR3 region is CASSLVNGNTIYF. CDR3 coding DNA: TGTGCCAGCAGCTTAGTTAACGGGAACACCATATATTTT.

The chain uses TRBV6-5 and TRBJ2-5; 8 bases fit TRBD1. The CDR3 covers 11 residues. Looked up from germline, CDR1 is MNHEY and CDR2 is SVGAGI. Trimming removed 10 bases from V and 6 bases from J; junction bases left unmatched: 4. CDR3 region: CATRDRQTQYF. The CDR3 DNA follows: TGTGCCACCAGGGACAGGCAGACCCAGTACTTC.

The DNA of the CDR3 is TGTGCCAGCAGTCGGACTAGCGCTTACACCGGGGAGCTGTTTTTT. This translates into CASSRTSAYTGELFF. V is TRBV2 and J is TRBJ2-2, with TRBD2 identical over 9 bases. The junction had 4 bases not matched to a gene; V was cut back by 5 bases and J by 3 bases. Germline V lookup: CDR1 SNHLY, CDR2 FYNNEI. The CDR3 covers 15 residues.

The chain employs TRBV28 and TRBJ2-2, with 11 bases that match TRBD1. CDR1 and CDR2 (germline): MDHEN, SYDVKM. The CDR3 has 16 amino acids. The trim removed 5 bases at V and 6 bases at J, leaving 8 bases unmatched. The CDR3 nucleotides are TGTGCCAGCAGTACTCCTGGGACAGGGGGTTCCGGGGAGCTGTTTTTT. Translated, it gives CASSTPGTGGSGELFF.